This entry features one T cell receptor beta chain sequence. MiXCR, run by TCRdb on the RT-PCR reads, gives a single entry per CDR3 protein. The sample holds about 570,000 distinct CDR3 sequences, about 11% seen once. The source of the sample is a study of response to subunit inactivated influenza vaccine. The V end was cut by 5 bases, the J end by 5 bases, with 10 bases between. Germline loops: CDR1 SGHVS, CDR2 FQNEAQ. The CDR3 totals 13 residues. These data were also reused for a study on T cells expressing NK-cell markers. From that second work: UMIs accompanied the 5'RACE template switching by which TCR beta cDNA was made. Sorted CD3+CD56+NKG2C+, CD3+CD56+NKG2C- and CD3+CD56-NKG2C+ T-cell subsets were beta-chain profiled. An anti-gamma-delta TCR antibody restricted sorting to alpha-beta TCR T cells in several experiments. The leading position in the CD3+CD56-NKG2C+ fraction of a handful of donors also went to these clonotypes. Clones of NKG2C+ T cells that had expanded were of unclear HCMV specificity.

This receptor was obtained from a man aged 50-59 years who received an inactivated influenza vaccine. The rearrangement uses TRBV7-8 and TRBJ2-1; D uncertain. The input for sequencing was PBMCs from blood, taken on the day of vaccination. The CDR3 sequence: CASSPQINNEQFF. In DNA, the CDR3 is TGTGCCAGCAGCCCCCAGATCAACAATGAGCAGTTCTTC.